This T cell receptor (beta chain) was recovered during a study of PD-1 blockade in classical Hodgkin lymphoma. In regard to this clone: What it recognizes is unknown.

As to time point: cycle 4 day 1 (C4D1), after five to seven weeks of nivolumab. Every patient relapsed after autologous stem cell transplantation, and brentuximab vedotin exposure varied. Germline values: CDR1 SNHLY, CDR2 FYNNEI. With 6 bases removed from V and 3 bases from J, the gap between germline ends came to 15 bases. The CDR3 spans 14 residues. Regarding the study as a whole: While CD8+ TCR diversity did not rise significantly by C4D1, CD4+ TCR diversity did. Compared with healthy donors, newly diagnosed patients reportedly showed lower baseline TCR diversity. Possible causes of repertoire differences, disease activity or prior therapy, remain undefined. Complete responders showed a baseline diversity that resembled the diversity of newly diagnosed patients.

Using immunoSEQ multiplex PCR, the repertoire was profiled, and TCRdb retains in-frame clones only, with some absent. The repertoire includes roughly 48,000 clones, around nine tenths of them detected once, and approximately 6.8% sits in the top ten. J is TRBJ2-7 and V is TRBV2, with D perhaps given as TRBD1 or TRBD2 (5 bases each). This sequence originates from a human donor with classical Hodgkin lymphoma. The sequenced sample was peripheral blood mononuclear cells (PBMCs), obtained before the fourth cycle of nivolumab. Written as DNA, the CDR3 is TGTGCCAGCAGGGGGACCTGGAACAACTACGAGCAGTACTTC. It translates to CASRGTWNNYEQYF.